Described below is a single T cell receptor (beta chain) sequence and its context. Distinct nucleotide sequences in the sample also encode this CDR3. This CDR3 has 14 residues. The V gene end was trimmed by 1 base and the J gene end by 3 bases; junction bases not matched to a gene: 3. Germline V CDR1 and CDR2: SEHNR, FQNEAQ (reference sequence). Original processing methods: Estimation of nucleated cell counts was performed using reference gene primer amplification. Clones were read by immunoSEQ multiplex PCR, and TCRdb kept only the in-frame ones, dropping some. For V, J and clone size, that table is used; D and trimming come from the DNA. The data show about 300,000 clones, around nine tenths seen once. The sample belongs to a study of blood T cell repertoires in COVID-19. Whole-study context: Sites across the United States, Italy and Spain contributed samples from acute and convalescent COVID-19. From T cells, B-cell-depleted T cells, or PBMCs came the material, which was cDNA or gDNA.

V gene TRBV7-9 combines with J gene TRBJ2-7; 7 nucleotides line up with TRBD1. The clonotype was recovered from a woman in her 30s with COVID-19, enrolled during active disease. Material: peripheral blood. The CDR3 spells CASSLDRGSYEQYF. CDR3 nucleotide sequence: TGTGCCAGCAGCTTAGACAGGGGAAGCTACGAGCAGTACTTC.